The source of this T cell receptor beta chain is a study of T cell repertoires in ileal Crohn's disease. Overall study context: From the resection specimen's proximal margin, biopsies were taken as MI. TCRB immunosequencing input was five hundred nanograms of biopsy DNA per sample.

Between the trimmed V and J ends, which lost 0 bases and 6 bases, there was a span of 6 bases. Germline V gene sequence: CDR1 SGDLS, CDR2 YYNGEE. The CDR3 contains 12 residues. Time point here: proximal margin of the surgical specimen (macroscopically non-inflamed). Eligibility required adulthood, ileal or ileocolonic Crohn's disease and indicated ileocolonic resection. This clone is categorized as large. Assay: immunoSEQ multiplex PCR; the TCRdb copy retains only in-frame clones and omits some. The table includes about 2,000 clones, roughly 80% detected once. The sequencing sample was made of ileal tissue. V gene TRBV9 combines with J gene TRBJ1-1, with a possible D match to TRBD1 (5 bases). This TCR came from an adult with Crohn's disease. The CDR3 nucleotides are TGTGCCAGCAGCGTAGTAGGGGCTGAAGCTTTCTTT. Its protein is CASSVVGAEAFF.